The clone carrying this T cell receptor beta chain was recorded a few times. Germline-derived CDR1 and CDR2 are SGHKS and YYEKEE (reference sequence). CDR3 length: 16 amino acids. V shed 4 bases, J shed 7 bases, and the junction held 13 bases outside the gene matches. This sample was taken from a study of T-cell reconstitution after alpha-beta-depleted transplantation in children. As it was prepared, the TCRbeta library received unique molecular identifiers. TCRdb re-analysed the PCR reads in MiXCR, keeping a single row per CDR3 protein. This sample has hundreds of thousands of distinct CDR3 sequences; roughly 15% occur once, and the top ten carry around 4.1%.

The genes are TRBV5-5 and TRBJ2-2; TRBD1 agrees at 7 bases. Sequencing used PBMCs, obtained from the stem cell graft. The receptor's source is a human donor who donated a stem cell graft to a child with Fanconi anemia. The CDR3 sequence: CASSRTGVELGGELFF. The CDR3 DNA follows: TGTGCCAGCAGCCGTACAGGGGTCGAGCTGGGCGGGGAGCTGTTTTTT.